Below, 4 T cell receptor beta chains from the same sample are listed, as sequenced in a study of blood T cells in healthy people across ages. A second PCR of about 7 to 11 cycles used a sample-barcoded 5' primer and a J-beta primer mix. TCRdb passed the 5' RACE reads through MiXCR, listing each CDR3 protein once. This table holds hundreds of thousands of distinct CDR3 sequences, less than 40% found once. The specimen sequenced was blood. These receptors were collected from a woman of 80 years or more in good health.

This clonotype was found many times. This chain joins TRBV11-2 and TRBJ1-2; maybe TRBD1 (5 bases). Germline CDR1 reads SGHAT; CDR2 reads FQNNGV. The V gene lost 0 bases and the J gene lost 8 bases, with 16 bases spanning the gap. The CDR3 runs to 15 residues. CDR3 loop: CASSLDQVRGYGYTF. As DNA, the CDR3 is TGTGCCAGCAGCTTAGATCAAGTACGGGGGTACGGCTACACCTTC.

For the CDR3, the DNA is TGTGCCAGCAGTGCGGACAGGGGGGCGTATGGCTACACCTTC. Translated: CASSADRGAYGYTF. The chain couples TRBV6-1 to TRBJ1-2; 10 nucleotides line up with TRBD1. The length of the CDR3 is 14 residues. The ends lost 4 bases at V and 5 bases at J; junction bases unmatched: 4. Germline V gene sequence: CDR1 MNHNS, CDR2 SASEGT.

This clonotype occurred many times. The J gene is TRBJ2-2, the V gene TRBV7-2; no clear D gene. V was clipped by 8 bases and J by 2 bases, with 12 bases between them. CDR1 SGHTA and CDR2 FQGNSA come from the germline V gene. This CDR3 comprises 14 residues. The CDR3 nucleotides are TGTGCCAGCGGTACGCGGTACAACACCGGGGAGCTGTTTTTT. Protein product: CASGTRYNTGELFF.

Regarding this clonotype: One base away lies a much larger clone, so this may be a sequencing read error. The chain employs TRBV5-6 and TRBJ2-5; no reliable D call. V was trimmed by 9 bases and J by 3 bases, leaving 15 bases between them. This CDR3 spans 13 amino acids. Germline V gene sequence: CDR1 SGHDT, CDR2 YYEEEE. This CDR3 is CANSSGPEETQYF. Here the CDR3 DNA reads TGTGCCAACAGTTCCGGACCGGAAGAGACCCAGTACTTC.